The 11 T cell receptor beta chains listed next were all sequenced from one sample in a study of T cells expressing NK-cell markers. After re-calling the 5' RACE reads, TCRdb lists one entry per CDR3 protein, DNA absent. The sample data list 400,000 to 550,000 distinct CDR3 sequences. The sample consisted of blood T cells: a sorted CD56 or NKG2C T cell subset, CD4+ or CD8+ T cells, or bulk PBMC T cells (not recorded which). The receptors derive from a woman between 18 and 70 years old in good health.

This chain links TRBV11-2 with TRBJ2-3; TCRdb designates TRBD2, a call that cannot be tested without DNA. The CDR3 totals 15 residues. Germline V lookup: CDR1 SGHAT, CDR2 FQNNGV. The CDR3 region is CASSILAVSTDTQYF.

The chain has TRBV18 and TRBJ1-5. CDR1 and CDR2 (germline): KGHSH, LQKENI. The CDR3 contains 15 residues. The CDR3 sequence is CASSPLGGGDQPQHF. The variable domain in full, completed from reference TRBV18 and TRBJ1-5, reads NAGVMQNPRHLVRRRGQEARLRCSPMKGHSHVYWYRQLPEEGLKFMVYLQKENIIDESGMPKERFSAEFPKEGPSILRIQQVVRGDSAAYFCASSPLGGGDQPQHFGDGTRLSIL.

This rearrangement joins TRBV20-1 to TRBJ2-1; the TCRdb call, TRBD2, lacks DNA for checking. The CDR3 is 12 residues long. The germline V gene encodes CDR1 DFQATT and CDR2 SNEGSKA (reference sequence). Here the CDR3 reads CSATSGNYEQFF.

The V gene is TRBV7-8, the J gene TRBJ2-2; the TRBD2 assignment by TCRdb is unverifiable without DNA. Germline assignment: CDR1 SGHVS and CDR2 FQNEAQ. The CDR3 loop spans 15 amino acids. CDR3 region: CASSPTILVAGELFF.

The chain recombines TRBV6-2 or TRBV6-3 with TRBJ2-4. Germline CDR1 reads MNHEY; CDR2 reads SVGEGT. The CDR3 length is 13 residues. CDR3 sequence: CASLDLAKNIQYF.

The CDR3 is CASSESGFSYNEQFF. The V gene is TRBV25-1, the J gene TRBJ2-1. The V gene's germline CDR1 is MGHDK and CDR2 SYGVNS. This CDR3 spans 15 amino acids.

The rearrangement uses TRBV6-2 or TRBV6-3 and TRBJ2-7. The CDR3 runs to 11 residues. Germline-derived CDR1 and CDR2 are MNHEY and SVGEGT. The CDR3 is CASSYSQVEYF.

This chain joins TRBV27 and TRBJ1-5; the D call from TCRdb, TRBD1, cannot be confirmed without DNA. CDR1 and CDR2 from the germline V gene are MNHEY and SMNVEV (reference sequence). CDR3 length: 15 residues. Here the CDR3 reads CASSHGQGPNQPQHF.

The chain links TRBV7-3 to TRBJ2-1; the TCRdb call, TRBD1, lacks DNA for checking. The CDR3 extends over 14 amino acids. Germline V CDR1 and CDR2: SGHTA, FQGTGA. This CDR3 reads CASSPAGPYNEQFF.

The gene calls are TRBV27 and TRBJ2-7; TCRdb designates TRBD2, a call that cannot be tested without DNA. The germline V gene encodes CDR1 MNHEY and CDR2 SMNVEV (reference sequence). The CDR3 contains 13 residues. The CDR3 loop is CASSLSGPGEQYF.

The chain recombines TRBV6-2 or TRBV6-3 with TRBJ1-5; TCRdb's D call, TRBD1, is unchecked because there is no DNA. Germline V gene data show CDR1 as MNHEY and CDR2 as SVGEGT. This CDR3 is built from 13 residues. The chain's CDR3 is CASSYARGQPQHF.